This T cell receptor beta chain came from a study of control samples from healthy donors and cancer patients (dated by TCRdb to the early 2020s). The CDR3 has 15 amino acids, counting the end cysteine and phenylalanine. The sequence is cut down to CDR3 DNA, 45 bases in frame from base 1. Per the germline V gene (reference sequence), LGHDT is the CDR1 and YNNKEL is the CDR2. V loses 4 bases, J loses 0 bases, and the germline ends lie 11 bases apart. Comment on this clone: What this receptor recognizes is not known. No qualities accompany the bases; no much larger clone lies one base away.

Library preparation employed the immunoSEQ multiplex PCR assay. TCRdb re-hosts the immuneACCESS table, in-frame sequences only. Its copies lack some clones; in the studies checked, an unresolved V gene accounts for under half of them, and the cause for the rest is not known. The sample includes more than 9,500 clones, with 85% to 90% observed a single time. Around 3% of the sample is held by the ten biggest clonotypes. The chain links TRBV3-1 (or the pseudogene TRBV3-2) with TRBJ2-3; D gene: possibly TRBD2, on 6 matching bases. The TCR sequence derives from a male donor with melanoma. The sample taken for sequencing was formalin-fixed, paraffin-embedded tissue. The CDR3 amino acid sequence is: CASSRGLPSTDTQYF. The sequenced DNA is TGTGCCAGCAGCCGAGGACTACCAAGCACAGATACGCAGTATTTT.